Presented here are 9 T cell receptor beta chains from one specimen sequenced in a study of T cells in Graves' hyperthyroidism and ophthalmopathy. It was RNA transcripts that yielded the amplified TCR beta CDR3 regions. HTBI primers were used for first-round RT-PCR of the TCR CDR3. One entry per CDR3 protein, called by TCRdb with MiXCR from the multiplex PCR reads. The repertoire has a few hundred thousand distinct CDR3 sequences, about 12% of them found once; the top ten carry 9.2%. Sequencing used blood. Receptor source: a woman between 18 and 30 years old with Graves' hyperthyroidism.

This clonotype showed up just a few times. This rearrangement joins TRBV27 to TRBJ2-7; a possible D gene is TRBD1 (5 bases). Trimming removed 2 bases at V and 0 bases at J, with 11 bases between. The length of the CDR3 is 15 residues. Per germline, CDR1 MNHEY and CDR2 SMNVEV (reference sequence). DNA of the CDR3: TGTGCCAGCAGTTTAATGGGGCCCCTCTCCTACGAGCAGTACTTC. Protein: CASSLMGPLSYEQYF.

This clonotype was picked up a small number of times. The chain recombines TRBV28 with TRBJ2-2; 8 nucleotides align to TRBD1. The germline V gene encodes CDR1 MDHEN and CDR2 SYDVKM. J gave up 4 bases and V 4 bases, and 2 bases lay outside the gene matches. The CDR3 runs 14 residues. As DNA, the CDR3 is TGTGCCAGCAGTTCTACAGGGGGCACCGGGGAGCTGTTTTTT. Translation: CASSSTGGTGELFF.

For this clonotype: The germline gene is not matched at one end of the junction; a read error may be the cause. CDR3 nucleotide sequence: TGCGCCAGCAGCCAACGGCTAGCGGGGGGGACAGACACAGATACGCAGTATTTT. This translates into CASSQRLAGGTDTDTQYF. This chain links TRBV7-3 with TRBJ2-3; 12 bases agree with TRBD2. Germline CDR1 and CDR2: SGHTA and FQGTGA. The CDR3 has 18 amino acids.

This clonotype has ten or more counts. The rearrangement joins TRBV3-1 to TRBJ1-1; D is unclear. This CDR3 comprises 14 residues. Trimming removed 1 base at V and 1 base at J, with 7 bases between. The germline V gene encodes CDR1 LGHDT and CDR2 YNNKEL (reference sequence). The CDR3 DNA sequence: TGTGCCAGCAGCCAAGTATTAGGGAACACTGAAGCTTTCTTT. Its protein is CASSQVLGNTEAFF.

Ten or more counts support this clonotype. The gene calls are TRBV6-2 or TRBV6-3 and TRBJ2-2; the D gene could be TRBD1 or TRBD2 (6 bases each). The V gene's germline CDR1 is MNHEY and CDR2 SVGEGT. CDR3 length: 15 amino acids. Trimming shortened V by 5 bases and J by 4 bases, and 14 bases separated the two germline ends. Here the CDR3 DNA reads TGTGCCAGCAGTAGGGGGGTCGCGAGCACCGGGGAGCTGTTTTTT. This sequence encodes CASSRGVASTGELFF.

In its sample, this clonotype was seen once. One base away lies a much larger clone, so this may be a sequencing read error. The CDR3 DNA reads as TGTGCCAGCAGCCCCCTGGGACTAGCGGGGGGCGATGAGCAGCTCTTC. This gives the protein CASSPLGLAGGDEQLF. V and J are TRBV5-6 and TRBJ2-1, with TRBD2 matching over 15 bases. This CDR3 is built from 16 residues. The germline gives CDR1 SGHDT, CDR2 YYEEEE.

This clonotype occurred many times. This chain links TRBV3-1 with TRBJ1-1; D gene ambiguous. The ends were cut back, 0 bases at V and 4 bases at J, with 12 bases in the middle. CDR1 and CDR2 (germline): LGHDT, YNNKEL (reference sequence). The CDR3 has 15 residues. The CDR3 protein is CASSQDPGDGTEAFF. The DNA for the CDR3 is TGTGCCAGCAGCCAAGATCCCGGGGATGGCACTGAAGCTTTCTTT.

This clonotype was seen ten or more times. The chain combines TRBV2 with TRBJ2-2; the D is unclear. Trimming pared 3 bases from V and 5 bases from J, leaving 4 bases between. Germline-derived CDR1 and CDR2 are SNHLY and FYNNEI. There are 12 residues in the CDR3. This CDR3 is CASSDMTGELFF. The CDR3 nucleotides are TGTGCCAGCAGTGATATGACCGGGGAGCTGTTTTTT.

This clonotype was seen repeatedly, ten times or more. This could be a read error, since a much larger clone is one nucleotide away. The chain has TRBV27 and TRBJ2-1; the D is unclear. The CDR3 loop spans 14 amino acids. CDR1 and CDR2 (germline): MNHEY, SMNVEV (reference sequence). The DNA of the CDR3 is TGTGCCTGCAGTTTGGGCGTTCCGGTGAATGAGCAGTTCTTC. It specifies CACSLGVPVNEQFF.